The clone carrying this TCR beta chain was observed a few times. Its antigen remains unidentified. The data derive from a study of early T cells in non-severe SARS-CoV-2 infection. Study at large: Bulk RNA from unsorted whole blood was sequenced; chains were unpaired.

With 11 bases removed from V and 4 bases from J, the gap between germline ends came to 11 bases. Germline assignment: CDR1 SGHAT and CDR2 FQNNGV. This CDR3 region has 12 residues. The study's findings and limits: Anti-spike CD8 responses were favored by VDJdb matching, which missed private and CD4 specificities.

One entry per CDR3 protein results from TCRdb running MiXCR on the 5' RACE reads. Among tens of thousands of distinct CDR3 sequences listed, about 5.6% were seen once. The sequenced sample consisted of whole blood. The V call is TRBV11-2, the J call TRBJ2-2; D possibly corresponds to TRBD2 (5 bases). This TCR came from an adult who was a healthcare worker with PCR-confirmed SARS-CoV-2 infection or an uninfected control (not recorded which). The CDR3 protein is CASESGTGELFF. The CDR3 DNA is TGTGCCTCGGAAAGCGGCACCGGGGAGCTGTTTTTT.